The rows below give T cell receptor beta chains drawn from one sample of a study of Ad26.COV2.S vaccination and SARS-CoV-2 variants. Method: immunoSEQ multiplex PCR; TCRdb's copy keeps in-frame clones and lacks some. The sample shows about 680,000 clones, around 92% of them seen only once. Source: peripheral blood, taken in a trial of Ad26.COV2.S vaccine versus placebo. All receptors come from a person aged 18-65 years who received the Ad26.COV2.S COVID-19 vaccine or a placebo. CDR3s include the opening cysteine and the closing phenylalanine or tryptophan. Fields, in order: D gene, CDR3 length, clone size, J gene, V gene, CDR3 protein, CDR3 DNA. A D gene is named only where the DNA matches it firmly. The size entry is marked missing in some rows and otherwise reads once, few, many or a size class.

d_gene: -
len: 14
abundance: -
j_gene: TRBJ2-2
v_gene: TRBV27
CDR3aa: CASSRHLNTGELFF
CDR3nt: TGTGCCAGCAGCCGACACTTGAACACCGGGGAGCTGTTTTTT

d_gene: -
len: 15
abundance: -
j_gene: TRBJ2-2
v_gene: TRBV19
CDR3aa: CASSTPAAPPGELFF
CDR3nt: TGTGCCAGTAGTACACCGGCGGCACCCCCCGGGGAGCTGTTTTTT

d_gene: -
len: 11
abundance: -
j_gene: TRBJ2-2
v_gene: TRBV3-1/TRBV3-2
CDR3aa: CASRLTGELFF
CDR3nt: TGTGCCAGCAGACTCACCGGGGAGCTGTTTTTT

d_gene: TRBD2
len: 15
abundance: -
j_gene: TRBJ2-7
v_gene: TRBV11-1
CDR3aa: CASSLSGRVNDEQYF
CDR3nt: TGTGCCAGCAGCTTAAGCGGGAGGGTGAACGACGAGCAGTACTTC

d_gene: -
len: 17
abundance: once
j_gene: TRBJ1-6
v_gene: TRBV10-3
CDR3aa: CAISDRVGRGINSPLHF
CDR3nt: TGTGCCATCAGTGACAGGGTGGGGAGGGGGATTAATTCACCCCTCCACTTT

d_gene: TRBD2
len: 17
abundance: -
j_gene: TRBJ2-1
v_gene: TRBV5-1
CDR3aa: CASSPGLAGVSYNEQFF
CDR3nt: TGCGCCAGCAGTCCTGGACTAGCGGGAGTCTCCTACAATGAGCAGTTCTTC

d_gene: -
len: 15
abundance: -
j_gene: TRBJ2-7
v_gene: TRBV7-9
CDR3aa: CASSLGIGVGYEQYF
CDR3nt: TGTGCCAGCAGCTTAGGGATCGGGGTCGGATACGAGCAGTACTTC

d_gene: TRBD2
len: 18
abundance: -
j_gene: TRBJ2-1
v_gene: TRBV11-3
CDR3aa: CASSLDLPSGGAYNEQFF
CDR3nt: TGTGCCAGCAGCTTAGACCTACCTAGCGGGGGGGCCTACAATGAGCAGTTCTTC

d_gene: -
len: 13
abundance: -
j_gene: TRBJ2-3
v_gene: TRBV11-1
CDR3aa: CASTNWAADTQYF
CDR3nt: TGTGCCAGCACCAATTGGGCAGCTGATACGCAGTATTTT

d_gene: -
len: 13
abundance: -
j_gene: TRBJ1-2
v_gene: TRBV5-4
CDR3aa: CASSPGGIHGYTF
CDR3nt: TGTGCCAGCAGCCCGGGGGGTATCCATGGCTACACCTTC

d_gene: -
len: 11
abundance: -
j_gene: TRBJ1-2
v_gene: TRBV30
CDR3aa: CAWSVMRGYTF
CDR3nt: TGTGCCTGGAGTGTTATGCGTGGCTACACCTTC

d_gene: -
len: 15
abundance: once
j_gene: TRBJ2-3
v_gene: TRBV7-2
CDR3aa: CASSLGVGRTDTQYF
CDR3nt: TGTGCCAGCAGCTTAGGGGTAGGGAGAACAGATACGCAGTATTTT

d_gene: -
len: 14
abundance: -
j_gene: TRBJ1-2
v_gene: TRBV5-1
CDR3aa: CASSFGGVGNGYTF
CDR3nt: TGCGCCAGCAGCTTCGGAGGGGTCGGTAATGGCTACACCTTC

d_gene: -
len: 13
abundance: -
j_gene: TRBJ1-6
v_gene: TRBV15
CDR3aa: CATSREDYSPLHF
CDR3nt: TGTGCCACCAGCAGAGAGGATTATTCACCCCTCCACTTT

d_gene: -
len: 13
abundance: -
j_gene: TRBJ1-2
v_gene: TRBV27
CDR3aa: CASSSERYYGYTF
CDR3nt: TGTGCCAGCAGTTCAGAGCGGTACTATGGCTACACCTTC

d_gene: TRBD1
len: 13
abundance: -
j_gene: TRBJ1-1
v_gene: TRBV11-1
CDR3aa: CASSFTDRGEAFF
CDR3nt: TGTGCCAGCAGCTTCACAGACAGGGGTGAAGCTTTCTTT